The entry below gives a single TCR beta chain sequence along with its context. Antigen specificity is unknown. The sample belongs to a study of T cells in localized non-small cell lung cancer. Study results and caveats: Adjacent lung was found to contain a median approximately 50 of the top 100 tumor clones. Owing to sequencing of a solitary tumor region, heterogeneity cannot be discounted. In the blood, greater T cell density corresponded to longer overall survival.

V lost 0 bases and J 0 bases, leaving 9 bases between the germline ends. The CDR3 totals 15 residues. In germline, CDR1 is SGHNT, CDR2 YYREEE (reference sequence). Produced via immunoSEQ multiplex PCR; TCRdb's table is partial and in-frame only. The sample lists some 37,000 clones, around 87% occurring once. Sample: peripheral blood, taken before any cancer treatment. The clonotype comes from a man aged 18 to 50 with stage I lung adenocarcinoma. The chain links TRBV5-4 to TRBJ1-1; D is possibly TRBD1 (5 bases). The DNA of the CDR3 is TGTGCCAGCAGCTTGGTTGCAGGGATGAACACTGAAGCTTTCTTT. This translates into CASSLVAGMNTEAFF.